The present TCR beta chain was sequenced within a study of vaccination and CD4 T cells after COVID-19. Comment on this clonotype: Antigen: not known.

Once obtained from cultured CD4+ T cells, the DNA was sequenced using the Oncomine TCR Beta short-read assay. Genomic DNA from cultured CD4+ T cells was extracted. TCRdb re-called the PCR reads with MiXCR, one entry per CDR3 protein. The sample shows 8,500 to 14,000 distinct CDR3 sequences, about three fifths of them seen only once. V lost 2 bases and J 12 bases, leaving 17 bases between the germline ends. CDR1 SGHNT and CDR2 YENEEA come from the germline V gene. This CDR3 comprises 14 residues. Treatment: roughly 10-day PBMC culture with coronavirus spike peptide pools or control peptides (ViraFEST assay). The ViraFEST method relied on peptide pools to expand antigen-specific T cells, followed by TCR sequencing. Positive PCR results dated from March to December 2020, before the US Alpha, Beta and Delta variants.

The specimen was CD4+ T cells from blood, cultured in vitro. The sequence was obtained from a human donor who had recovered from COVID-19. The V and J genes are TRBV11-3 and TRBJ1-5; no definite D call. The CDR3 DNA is TGTGCCAGCAGCTTACCTGGGGAGAGGGAGCTCCAGCATTTT. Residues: CASSLPGERELQHF.